This T cell receptor beta chain is from a study of long-term antiretroviral therapy in people with HIV. The V gene's germline CDR1 is SGHNT and CDR2 YYREEE (reference sequence). V was clipped by 2 bases and J by 8 bases; unmatched bases: 5. This CDR3 contains 14 residues. immunoSEQ v3.0 was run at survey level. Sequencing used immunoSEQ multiplex PCR; TCRdb keeps in-frame clones, though not all of them. The data show over 20,000 clones, 83% seen once. The TCR originated in a man younger than 35 with HIV. J is TRBJ2-1 and V is TRBV5-4, with 9 bases that match TRBD2. The sequencing used unsorted PBMCs, collected 3 years after starting antiretroviral therapy. The CDR3 nucleotides are TGTGCCAGCAGCTTCGGCGGGGGGGAGTATGAGCAGTTCTTC. Its translation is CASSFGGGEYEQFF.